The 24 T cell receptor beta chains below were found in one sample sequenced in a study of CD4 T cells in relation to SARS-CoV-2 and coronaviruses. No cognate antigen is known for these TCRs. Before the COVID-19 pandemic, during about 2010-2018, CD4+ T cells were taken from unexposed donors. CD4+ T cells were isolated from the cells after more than 8 days of culture. TCRdb keeps only in-frame clones here, not all; method: immunoSEQ multiplex PCR. The sample lists under 25,000 clones, 75% to 85% occurring once. Sequencing was performed on CD4+ T cells from PBMCs, cultured in vitro. These TCRs come from a human donor in good health.

The rearrangement uses TRBV11-2 and TRBJ2-5; tentatively, D is TRBD1 or TRBD2 (5 bases each). V was pared by 4 bases and J by 1 base, with 16 bases between. Germline V gene data show CDR1 as SGHAT and CDR2 as FQNNGV. The CDR3 consists of 16 residues. CDR3 nucleotide sequence: TGTGCCAGCAGCTCGCGAGGGACCTATATCCAAGAGACCCAGTACTTC. This translates into CASSSRGTYIQETQYF.

This clone is a singleton in its sample. The chain recombines TRBV12-3 or TRBV12-4 with TRBJ2-7, with D unclear. The CDR3 loop spans 12 amino acids. Between the trimmed V and J ends, which lost 6 bases and 6 bases, there was a span of 12 bases. The CDR3 DNA follows: TGTGCCAGCAGGCAGGCTTTGGGCGAGCAGTACTTC. It translates to CASRQALGEQYF.

The chain is built from TRBV12-3 or TRBV12-4 and TRBJ2-2, with a tentative D call TRBD1 (6 bases). This CDR3 contains 13 residues. V lost 5 bases to trimming and J lost 6 bases, with 10 bases between them. The DNA of the CDR3 is TGTGCCAGCAGTCAGGGGTTGGCCGGGGAGCTGTTTTTT. This codes for CASSQGLAGELFF.

The chain has TRBV5-1 and TRBJ2-6; D remains ambiguous. The CDR3 loop spans 16 amino acids. The ends were cut back, 5 bases at V and 2 bases at J, with 14 bases in the middle. Germline CDR1 reads SGHRS; CDR2 reads YFSETQ. This chain's CDR3 is CASRVTYITGANVLTF. The DNA for the CDR3 is TGCGCCAGCAGGGTCACTTACATAACTGGGGCCAACGTCCTGACTTTC.

The V gene is TRBV9, the J gene TRBJ2-6, with 7 bases fitting TRBD2. Germline CDR1 SGDLS, CDR2 YYNGEE. V shed 6 bases, J shed 3 bases, and the junction held 12 bases outside the gene matches. The CDR3 runs 17 residues. DNA of the CDR3: TGTGCCAGCAAAGGACTAGACAGTACTAGTGGGGCCAACGTCCTGACTTTC. It codes for CASKGLDSTSGANVLTF.

The rearrangement joins TRBV5-1 to TRBJ2-7; 8 nucleotides line up with TRBD1. The CDR3 consists of 13 residues. The ends lost 5 bases at V and 3 bases at J; junction bases unmatched: 4. Germline CDR1 reads SGHRS; CDR2 reads YFSETQ. As DNA, the CDR3 is TGCGCCAGCAGAGAGGACAGGGTCTACGAGCAGTACTTC. This sequence encodes CASREDRVYEQYF.

The genes are TRBV28 and TRBJ2-7, with unresolved D. The germline gives CDR1 MDHEN, CDR2 SYDVKM. V was cut by 2 bases and J by 5 bases, with 10 bases left in between. The CDR3 totals 13 residues. The CDR3 is CASSLTVRNEQYF. The CDR3 region has the DNA TGTGCCAGCAGTTTAACCGTAAGGAACGAGCAGTACTTC.

The chain joins TRBV19 to TRBJ2-7, with no clear D. The length of the CDR3 is 13 residues. CDR1 LNHDA and CDR2 SQIVND come from the germline V gene (reference sequence). V gave up 3 bases and J gave up 6 bases, with 12 bases separating them. The CDR3 DNA reads TGTGCCAGTAGTATTTCAGGATCCCGCGAGCAGTACTTC. This gives the protein CASSISGSREQYF.

The chain employs TRBV7-2 and TRBJ1-1; D remains unclear. In germline, CDR1 is SGHTA, CDR2 FQGNSA. This CDR3 is 13 amino acids long. Trimming removed 1 base from V and 7 bases from J, with 10 bases in between. DNA of the CDR3: TGTGCCAGCAGCTTAGGAGGAGGTGGTGAAGCTTTCTTT. It encodes CASSLGGGGEAFF. The whole variable domain, filled in from reference TRBV7-2 and TRBJ1-1, reads GAGVSQSPSNKVTEKGKDVELRCDPISGHTALYWYRQSLGQGLEFLIYFQGNSAPDKSGLPSDRFSAERTGGSVSTLTIQRTQQEDSAVYLCASSLGGGGEAFFGQGTRLTVV.

J is TRBJ2-2 and V is TRBV29-1, with 10 bases identical to TRBD1. The V gene end was trimmed by 7 bases and the J gene end by 10 bases; junction bases not matched to a gene: 18. The germline V gene encodes CDR1 SQVTM and CDR2 ANQGSEA. The CDR3 contains 16 residues. CDR3 sequence (DNA): TGCAGCGGCGCCGGGGGTAGGGACAGGGGTTTGGCGGAGCTGTTTTTT. This encodes CSGAGGRDRGLAELFF.

The chain carries TRBV18 and TRBJ2-3, with D possibly matching TRBD2 (6 bases). Looked up from germline, CDR1 is KGHSH and CDR2 is LQKENI. The CDR3 totals 16 residues. The ends were cut back, 4 bases at V and 0 bases at J, with 14 bases in the middle. DNA of the CDR3: TGTGCCAGCTCACTAGGGACTTTTTCTAGCACAGATACGCAGTATTTT. This codes for CASSLGTFSSTDTQYF.

J is TRBJ2-5 and V is TRBV5-4, with D possibly matching TRBD2 (5 bases). The CDR3 covers 14 residues. V was pared by 0 bases and J by 4 bases, with 10 bases between. The V gene's germline CDR1 is SGHNT and CDR2 YYREEE (reference sequence). For the CDR3, the DNA is TGTGCCAGCAGCTTGGAGTACAGCGGAGAGACCCAGTACTTC. Encoded protein: CASSLEYSGETQYF. Full variable domain (remainder filled in from reference TRBV5-4 and TRBJ2-5): ETGVTQSPTHLIKTRGQQVTLRCSSQSGHNTVSWYQQALGQGPQFIFQYYREEENGRGNFPPRFSGLQFPNYSSELNVNALELDDSALYLCASSLEYSGETQYFGPGTRLLVL.

V is TRBV6-6 and J is TRBJ1-6; possible D gene TRBD1, 6 bases. This CDR3 region has 15 residues. Trimming took off 2 bases at V and 10 bases at J, with 15 bases between the two ends. Per germline, CDR1 MNHNY and CDR2 SVGAGI (reference sequence). The CDR3: CASSYPGQLESPLHF. DNA of the CDR3: TGTGCCAGCAGTTACCCGGGACAATTGGAGTCACCCCTCCACTTT.

This clone was picked up a small number of times. The chain combines TRBV3-1 (or the pseudogene TRBV3-2) with TRBJ1-2; perhaps TRBD1 as D (5 bases). CDR3 length equals 16 residues. Germline-derived CDR1 and CDR2 are LGHDT and YNNKEL (reference sequence). Trimming stripped 2 bases from V and 7 bases from J, with 20 bases between. The CDR3 loop is CASSQSGGRGASGYTF. CDR3 sequence (DNA): TGTGCCAGCAGCCAATCGGGGGGACGAGGAGCAAGTGGCTACACCTTC.

This clone has just one count. Written as DNA, the CDR3 is TGTGCCAGCAGCTTTCGGAGCCCCGAGACCCAGTACTTC. It translates to CASSFRSPETQYF. The chain joins TRBV7-6 to TRBJ2-5; D not resolved. The V end was cut by 3 bases, the J end by 5 bases, with 10 bases between. Germline assignment: CDR1 SGHVS and CDR2 FNYEAQ. This CDR3 has 13 amino acids.

The rearrangement links TRBV25-1 to TRBJ2-5, with 11 nucleotides matching TRBD1. CDR1 is MGHDK and CDR2 is SYGVNS in the germline V gene. V lost 4 bases and J lost 5; bases outside the gene matches: 12. The CDR3 totals 17 residues. This chain's CDR3 is CASSGWTGGGASETQYF. In nucleotides, the CDR3 is TGTGCCAGCAGTGGATGGACAGGGGGCGGGGCAAGCGAGACCCAGTACTTC.

The rearrangement joins TRBV18 to TRBJ2-7; D gene ambiguous. CDR3 length: 14 amino acids. Looked up from germline, CDR1 is KGHSH and CDR2 is LQKENI. V was pared by 2 bases and J by 5 bases, with 13 bases between. The CDR3 nucleotides are TGTGCCAGCTCACCATGGGAATTTCAGAACGAGCAGTACTTC. Translating it yields CASSPWEFQNEQYF.

In this sample, this clone turned up once. The V and J genes are TRBV21-1 and TRBJ1-6. TRBV21-1 is flagged as a pseudogene. This CDR3 is built from 16 residues. This CDR3 reads CARHPWDPYYNSPLHF. The CDR3 DNA sequence: TGTGCCAGACATCCGTGGGACCCTTACTATAATTCACCCCTCCACTTT.

This chain connects TRBV19 to TRBJ2-5; a possible D gene is TRBD2 (5 bases). The CDR3 is 13 amino acids. Germline CDR1 reads LNHDA; CDR2 reads SQIVND (reference sequence). With 1 base removed from V and 3 bases from J, the gap between germline ends came to 6 bases. The CDR3 sequence is CASSIGGKETQYF. The CDR3 DNA follows: TGTGCCAGTAGTATAGGAGGGAAAGAGACCCAGTACTTC.

This clone was recorded a few times. The chain couples TRBV2 to TRBJ1-6; TRBD1 is a possible D gene (6 bases). The V end lost 3 bases, the J end lost 10 bases, and 16 bases lay between the germline ends. From germline, CDR1 is SNHLY and CDR2 FYNNEI. This CDR3 comprises 15 residues. CDR3 region: CASSERTGRGSPLHF. CDR3 DNA sequence: TGTGCCAGCAGTGAGCGAACAGGGAGGGGGTCACCCCTCCACTTT.

This chain joins TRBV6-1 and TRBJ1-2; 9 bases are shared with TRBD1. Germline trimming cut 1 base from V and 6 bases from J; bases unmatched to any gene: 6. The germline CDR1 and CDR2 sequences are MNHNS and SASEGT. CDR3 length: 15 amino acids. The CDR3 here is CASSEVLGQGHGYTF. Here the CDR3 DNA reads TGTGCCAGCAGTGAAGTTTTGGGACAGGGTCATGGCTACACCTTC.

The chain couples TRBV29-1 to TRBJ2-3, with unresolved D. The ends were cut back, 5 bases at V and 6 bases at J, with 15 bases in the middle. The CDR3 totals 13 residues. Germline values: CDR1 SQVTM, CDR2 ANQGSEA. CDR3 in DNA: TGCAGCGTTCAACAGACGGCATCCGATACGCAGTATTTT. It translates to CSVQQTASDTQYF.

The chain uses TRBV11-3 and TRBJ2-1; D is tentatively TRBD1 or TRBD2 (5 bases each). V lost 8 bases, J lost 8 bases, and 16 bases lay in between. Germline V gene lookup returns CDR1 SGHNT and CDR2 YENEEA. This CDR3 is built from 13 residues. Here the CDR3 reads CASGGSVRDEQFF. CDR3 DNA: TGTGCCAGCGGGGGTAGTGTCCGCGATGAGCAGTTCTTC. The full variable domain, in which reference TRBV11-3 and TRBJ2-1 provide the parts outside the CDR3, is EAGVVQSPRYKIIEKKQPVAFWCNPISGHNTLYWYLQNLGQGPELLIRYENEEAVDDSQLPKDRFSAERLKGVDSTLKIQPAELGDSAVYLCASGGSVRDEQFFGPGTRLTVL.

The V call is TRBV28, the J call TRBJ1-3; D gene uncertain. This CDR3 has 13 amino acids. CDR1 and CDR2 from the germline V gene are MDHEN and SYDVKM. Trimming removed 8 bases from V and 0 bases from J, with 8 bases in between. CDR3 in amino acids: CASGDISGNTIYF. CDR3 bases: TGTGCCAGCGGCGACATCTCTGGAAACACCATATATTTT.